The rows below give T cell receptor beta chains drawn from one sample of a study of neurological immune-mediated disorders. MiXCR was run by TCRdb on the 5' RACE reads, yielding one entry per CDR3 protein. The sample consists of over 30,000 distinct CDR3 sequences, about an eighth of them appearing once. Sequencing input: PBMCs. The origin of the receptors is a woman aged 40 to 55 in good health. Each CDR3 is given with its conserved first and last residue. D genes are given only for firm matches. A row's size may be missing; if present it is once, few, many or a size class.

size: .; length: 17; D: TRBD2; J: TRBJ2-1; V: TRBV24-1; DNA: TGTGCCACCAGTGATTGGGGTAGCGGGCTCTCCTACAATGAGCAGTTCTTC; CDR3: CATSDWGSGLSYNEQFF
size: medium-sized; length: 15; D: TRBD2; J: TRBJ2-5; V: TRBV20-1; DNA: TGCAGTGCTAGAGATTTGGGGAGGGAGGCAGAGACCCAGTACTTC; CDR3: CSARDLGREAETQYF
size: many; length: 18; D: TRBD1; J: TRBJ1-4; V: TRBV6-5; DNA: TGTGCCAGCAGTTACTTAAGACAGGGTCTAACCCGGAATGAAAAACTGTTTTTT; CDR3: CASSYLRQGLTRNEKLFF
size: many; length: 15; D: .; J: TRBJ2-7; V: TRBV20-1; DNA: TGCAGTGCTCAGTCCCAAGCGGCCTATTCGTACGAGCAGTACTTC; CDR3: CSAQSQAAYSYEQYF
size: many; length: 16; D: .; J: TRBJ2-2; V: TRBV6-4; DNA: TGTGCCAGCAGTGACTCGGACGGGAAGGGGTCCGGGGAGCTGTTTTTT; CDR3: CASSDSDGKGSGELFF
size: many; length: 15; D: TRBD2; J: TRBJ2-7; V: TRBV4-3; DNA: TGCGCCAGCAGCCCGAACTTGAGGGACTACTACGAGCAGTACTTC; CDR3: CASSPNLRDYYEQYF
size: many; length: 15; D: TRBD1; J: TRBJ1-3; V: TRBV7-9; DNA: TGTGCCAGCAGCTTTGCAGGGGGCAGGGGAAACACCATATATTTT; CDR3: CASSFAGGRGNTIYF
size: many; length: 14; D: .; J: TRBJ2-7; V: TRBV7-2; DNA: TGTGCCAGCAGCTTATCCCCAGGGAACTACGAGCAGTACTTC; CDR3: CASSLSPGNYEQYF
size: many; length: 10; D: .; J: TRBJ2-3; V: TRBV12-3/TRBV12-4; DNA: TGTGCCAGCAGTTTAGTTGGACTGAATTTT; CDR3: CASSLVGLNF
size: many; length: 16; D: .; J: TRBJ2-3; V: TRBV4-1; DNA: TGCGCCAGCAGCCAAGCATCCACGCTCGGAGCAGATACGCAGTATTTT; CDR3: CASSQASTLGADTQYF
size: many; length: 12; D: .; J: TRBJ2-5; V: TRBV20-1; DNA: TGCAGTGCTAGCCCTAGTGGGGAGACCCAGTACTTC; CDR3: CSASPSGETQYF
size: many; length: 15; D: .; J: TRBJ2-3; V: TRBV5-1; DNA: TGCGCCAGCAGGTCCCCCAGGGGAACCACAGATACGCAGTATTTT; CDR3: CASRSPRGTTDTQYF
size: .; length: 14; D: .; J: TRBJ2-2; V: TRBV7-2; DNA: TGTGCCAGCAGCTTAGCCCGCGTTAGCGGGGAGCTGTTTTTT; CDR3: CASSLARVSGELFF
size: few; length: 15; D: TRBD1; J: TRBJ1-5; V: TRBV24-1; DNA: TGTGCCACCAGTGAGTCGACAGGGGGTACGCAGCCCCAGCATTTT; CDR3: CATSESTGGTQPQHF
size: many; length: 13; D: .; J: TRBJ2-7; V: TRBV27; DNA: TGTGCCAGCAGCCCCTACCAGGGAAGGGAGCAGTACTTC; CDR3: CASSPYQGREQYF
size: .; length: 17; D: .; J: TRBJ2-3; V: TRBV7-2; DNA: TGTGCCAGCAGCTCCTTCGGGAACCTCGACAGCACAGATACGCAGTATTTT; CDR3: CASSSFGNLDSTDTQYF
size: many; length: 14; D: .; J: TRBJ2-1; V: TRBV13; DNA: TGTGCCAGCAGCTTAGTTCAAATTGGGAATGAGCAGTTCTTC; CDR3: CASSLVQIGNEQFF
size: .; length: 15; D: .; J: TRBJ1-1; V: TRBV6-5; DNA: TGTGCCAGCAGCCGGAGGTCGGGGGAGAACACTGAAGCTTTCTTT; CDR3: CASSRRSGENTEAFF
size: many; length: 16; D: .; J: TRBJ1-2; V: TRBV9; DNA: TGTGCCAGCAGCGTAGTACCCTCCGGGCTTAACATTGGCTACACCTTC; CDR3: CASSVVPSGLNIGYTF
size: many; length: 10; D: .; J: TRBJ2-1; V: TRBV6-2/TRBV6-3; DNA: TGTGCCACGGCTATGCATGAGCAGTTCTTC; CDR3: CATAMHEQFF
size: few; length: 15; D: .; J: TRBJ2-3; V: TRBV7-9; DNA: TGTGCCAGCAGCTTAGTTTCGGATAGCACAGATACGCAGTATTTT; CDR3: CASSLVSDSTDTQYF
size: many; length: 12; D: .; J: TRBJ2-1; V: TRBV7-3; DNA: TGTGCCAGCAGCTCTTCCGAGGGAGAGCAGTTCTTC; CDR3: CASSSSEGEQFF
size: many; length: 14; D: TRBD2; J: TRBJ2-7; V: TRBV7-2; DNA: TGTGCCAGCAGTTCAACTAGCGGGAGCCACGAGCAGTACTTC; CDR3: CASSSTSGSHEQYF
size: few; length: 12; D: TRBD1; J: TRBJ2-7; V: TRBV29-1; DNA: TGCAGCGTTGTCTCAGGGGGCGGCGAGCAGTACTTC; CDR3: CSVVSGGGEQYF
size: medium-sized; length: 14; D: .; J: TRBJ1-1; V: TRBV4-2; DNA: TGTGCCAGCAGCCAAGACTTCGGAGGTACTGAAGCTTTCTTT; CDR3: CASSQDFGGTEAFF
size: many; length: 16; D: TRBD2; J: TRBJ2-7; V: TRBV5-6; DNA: TGTGCCAGCAGCTTGGATAGCGGGAGGGCCTCCTACGAGCAGTACTTC; CDR3: CASSLDSGRASYEQYF
size: many; length: 17; D: .; J: TRBJ2-5; V: TRBV5-1; DNA: TGCGCCAGCAGCGCGTTAGCAGAACCCGTGGCGGGGGAGACCCAGTACTTC; CDR3: CASSALAEPVAGETQYF
size: many; length: 14; D: .; J: TRBJ2-3; V: TRBV12-3/TRBV12-4; DNA: TGTGCCAGCAGCTCCGCCCGCGAGAGGGGTTGGCAGTATTTT; CDR3: CASSSARERGWQYF
size: many; length: 15; D: TRBD1; J: TRBJ2-4; V: TRBV5-1; DNA: TGCGCCAGCAGCTTGGCCACGGACAGGGCTCACATTCAGTACTTC; CDR3: CASSLATDRAHIQYF
size: many; length: 16; D: TRBD1; J: TRBJ2-7; V: TRBV13; DNA: TGTGCCAGCAGCCGAAGACAGGGAGACGAGGTATACGAGCAGTACTTC; CDR3: CASSRRQGDEVYEQYF
size: many; length: 13; D: TRBD1; J: TRBJ1-2; V: TRBV18; DNA: TGTGCCAGCTCTCCGCGACAGGGAGACGGCTACACCTTC; CDR3: CASSPRQGDGYTF
size: many; length: 14; D: .; J: TRBJ2-3; V: TRBV5-1; DNA: TGCGCCAGCAGCGTCGACGGGGACACAGATACGCAGTATTTT; CDR3: CASSVDGDTDTQYF
size: .; length: 14; D: .; J: TRBJ1-1; V: TRBV10-3; DNA: TGTGCCATCAGGGGGGAGATAATGAACACTGAAGCTTTCTTT; CDR3: CAIRGEIMNTEAFF
size: many; length: 14; D: .; J: TRBJ2-7; V: TRBV9; DNA: TGTGCCAGCAGCACCGGAGGAAGGATTCACGAGCAGTACTTC; CDR3: CASSTGGRIHEQYF
size: many; length: 13; D: .; J: TRBJ1-6; V: TRBV30; DNA: TGTGCCTGGGTGACAGGTTATAATTCACCCCTCCACTTT; CDR3: CAWVTGYNSPLHF
size: many; length: 14; D: .; J: TRBJ1-1; V: TRBV3-1; DNA: TGTGCCAGCAGCCAAGATGATTCCAACACTGAAGCTTTCTTT; CDR3: CASSQDDSNTEAFF
size: many; length: 15; D: TRBD1; J: TRBJ2-1; V: TRBV4-2; DNA: TGTGCCAGCAGCCAAGTTGAGGGGGCCGGCAATGAGCAGTTCTTC; CDR3: CASSQVEGAGNEQFF
size: many; length: 14; D: .; J: TRBJ2-5; V: TRBV20-1; DNA: TGCAGTGCTAGAGATTTTCAGGGTCGAGAGACCCAGTACTTC; CDR3: CSARDFQGRETQYF
size: .; length: 17; D: .; J: TRBJ2-1; V: TRBV6-4; DNA: TGTGCCAGCAGTGACTCGGTGGGGCCGGAGGGGTTAGGAGAGCAGTTCTTC; CDR3: CASSDSVGPEGLGEQFF
size: .; length: 16; D: TRBD1; J: TRBJ2-2; V: TRBV9; DNA: TGTGCCAGCAGCCCCCGGACAGGGATCAACACCGGGGAGCTGGTTTTT; CDR3: CASSPRTGINTGELVF
size: many; length: 16; D: TRBD2; J: TRBJ2-3; V: TRBV7-8; DNA: TGTGCCAGCAGCACCACGGCGGGGGGGCCGGAAGATACGCAGTATTTT; CDR3: CASSTTAGGPEDTQYF
size: many; length: 15; D: TRBD1; J: TRBJ1-4; V: TRBV7-9; DNA: TGTGCCAGCAGCTCCGGACAGGCCGGGGATGAAAAACTGTTTTTT; CDR3: CASSSGQAGDEKLFF
size: many; length: 18; D: .; J: TRBJ2-1; V: TRBV9; DNA: TGTGCCAGCAGCGTAGAGGGTAGCGGAAGGGGCTCCTACAATGAGCAGTTCTTC; CDR3: CASSVEGSGRGSYNEQFF
size: many; length: 14; D: TRBD1; J: TRBJ2-7; V: TRBV5-1; DNA: TGCGCCAGCAGCTTGTCGACAGGGAACCACGAGCAGTACTTC; CDR3: CASSLSTGNHEQYF
size: many; length: 15; D: .; J: TRBJ2-3; V: TRBV7-9; DNA: TGTGCCAGCAGCTCACCCGACCGGGGGTCAGATACGCAGTATTTT; CDR3: CASSSPDRGSDTQYF
size: .; length: 14; D: .; J: TRBJ2-5; V: TRBV5-1; DNA: TGCGCCAGCAGCTTGGCAGGACAGCAAGAGACCCAGTACTTC; CDR3: CASSLAGQQETQYF
size: many; length: 14; D: .; J: TRBJ2-1; V: TRBV29-1; DNA: TGCAGCGTTGACGGCTCCTCTTATTACAATGAGCAGTTCTTC; CDR3: CSVDGSSYYNEQFF
size: many; length: 13; D: .; J: TRBJ2-2; V: TRBV25-1; DNA: TGTGCCAGCAGTGAATTGCAGTCCGGGGAGCTGTTTTTT; CDR3: CASSELQSGELFF
size: once; length: 16; D: .; J: TRBJ2-2; V: TRBV4-3; DNA: TGCGCCAACAGCCAAGATTTGTTGGTGGGCACAGGGGAGCTGTTTTTT; CDR3: CANSQDLLVGTGELFF
size: many; length: 13; D: TRBD1; J: TRBJ2-1; V: TRBV9; DNA: TGTGCCAGCAGCTGGGACAGGGGCGATGAGCAGTTCTTC; CDR3: CASSWDRGDEQFF
size: .; length: 12; D: .; J: TRBJ2-3; V: TRBV20-1; DNA: TGCAGTGCTAGGCCATCCACAGATACGCAGTATTTT; CDR3: CSARPSTDTQYF
size: many; length: 18; D: TRBD1; J: TRBJ2-1; V: TRBV4-1; DNA: TGCGCCAGCAGCCATCAGGACCTCATCGGGACAGGGCCAAATGAGCAGTTCTTC; CDR3: CASSHQDLIGTGPNEQFF
size: many; length: 17; D: TRBD2; J: TRBJ2-3; V: TRBV7-2; DNA: TGTGCCAGCAGCTTTTTATCGAGCGGGGGTAGGGCAGATACGCAGTATTTT; CDR3: CASSFLSSGGRADTQYF